The text below deals with one T cell receptor beta chain. Its binding antigen is unknown. Base qualities are not at hand, and no much larger clone is one base apart. The data belong to a study of T-cell reconstitution after alpha-beta-depleted transplantation in children (dated by TCRdb to about 2016). Background on the whole study: T-cell immune reconstitution after TCRalphabeta/CD19-depleted allogeneic hematopoietic cell transplantation in children was quantitatively tracked in the study by means of TCR repertoire profiling.

From a lookup of the germline V gene, CDR1 and CDR2 are SGHRS and YFSETQ. V drops 2 bases and J drops 5 bases, leaving 13 bases in between. From the cysteine through the phenylalanine, the CDR3 covers 14 amino acids. Only the CDR3 DNA stays, 42 bases, in frame from base 1. General findings and caveats noted by the study authors: In some patients, high TCRbeta diversity at day 60 was attributed to recipient T cells and intrathymic progenitors that had survived conditioning. Over the following months the frequencies of hyperexpanded clones went down, and after one year T-cell counts and TCRbeta diversity were mostly credited to newly produced T cells. About two months after transplant, the apparently early recovery of alphabetaT-cell counts reportedly depended on just several hundred clones that had expanded rapidly and came from non-depleted graft cells.

This specimen's treatment or condition label, per the study, means: allogeneic hematopoietic cell transplantation with graft depleted of TCRalphabeta T cells and CD19 B cells. TCRalphabeta/CD19-depleted allogeneic hematopoietic cell grafts were given to the transplant recipients, all of whom were children. Receptor amplification or capture employed PCR. Data came from an Illumina HiSeq 2500. Molecular barcoding was employed in the preparation of TCR libraries, with unique molecular identifiers being used to normalize TCRbeta repertoire quantification. TCRdb itself trimmed the public reads at Q25 with fastp, ran MiXCR and retained productive beta chains. Rows merge per CDR3 protein into single entries with the most common DNA and genes. Across this sample there are 700,000 or so distinct CDR3 sequences, with over 10% seen only once. The top ten clones comprise 0.79% of the sample.

The sequence links TRBV5-1 to TRBJ1-1; no D gene is confidently identified. Sequencing used PBMCs, obtained before TCRalphabeta/CD19-depleted stem cell transplant. This clonotype originated in a girl aged 2-10 years with congenital amegakaryocytic thrombocytopenia, due to receive a stem cell transplant. The CDR3 reads CASSFNWGKTEAFF. The sequenced DNA: TGCGCCAGCAGCTTTAACTGGGGAAAGACTGAAGCTTTCTTT.